The 24 T cell receptor beta chains below come from one sample, sequenced in a study of tumor-infiltrating lymphocytes in primary liver carcinoma. The authors made TCR beta cDNA from 500 ng total RNA with a constant-region primer. Three rounds of nested multiplex PCR with slightly modified ARM-PCR produced TCR beta libraries. Running roughly 10 cycles apiece, the first two PCR rounds relied on TRBV1-TRBV30 forward primers together with a C-beta reverse primer. A single record per CDR3 protein comes from TCRdb applying MiXCR to the multiplex PCR reads. The sample lists roughly 91,000 distinct CDR3 sequences, around three quarters occurring once. Unsorted bulk tissue, about 17-33 mg of it, served as the source for co-extraction of RNA and DNA. The sample was liver tumor tissue from sampling region 5. Subset described: tumor region T5, tumor centre. The source of these receptors is a woman aged 55-70 years with primary liver carcinoma and hepatitis B virus infection.

This clonotype was counted a few times. The rearrangement joins TRBV18 to TRBJ2-3; D gene unclear. Germline assignment: CDR1 KGHSH and CDR2 LQKENI. V dropped 7 bases and J dropped 2 bases, with 4 bases sitting between them. The CDR3 length is 11 residues. CDR3 sequence reads: CASLNTDTQYF. The CDR3 coding sequence is TGTGCCAGCTTAAACACAGATACGCAGTATTTT. Using reference TRBV18 and TRBJ2-3 for the parts outside the CDR3, the full variable domain is NAGVMQNPRHLVRRRGQEARLRCSPMKGHSHVYWYRQLPEEGLKFMVYLQKENIIDESGMPKERFSAEFPKEGPSILRIQQVVRGDSAAYFCASLNTDTQYFGPGTRLTVL.

In this sample, this clonotype turned up many times. V and J are TRBV12-3 or TRBV12-4 and TRBJ1-5; D unclear. The CDR3 consists of 14 residues. V lost 1 base, J lost 4 bases, and 8 bases lay in between. The CDR3 is CASSLVFRNQPQHF. Here the CDR3 DNA reads TGTGCCAGCAGTTTAGTTTTCAGAAATCAGCCCCAGCATTTT.

Comments on this clonotype: No conserved phenylalanine or tryptophan is present at the end of the CDR3, so a read error is the likely explanation. The genes are TRBV12-3 or TRBV12-4 and TRBJ2-3; maybe TRBD2 (5 bases). The CDR3 contains 15 residues. The CDR3 DNA sequence: TGTGTCAGCCTCTGGTGGGAGAAAAGCACAGATACGCAGTATCTT. This encodes CVSLWWEKSTDTQYL.

This clonotype appeared a single time. The CDR3 end shows no conserved phenylalanine or tryptophan, and so a read error is likely. The J gene is TRBJ1-5, the V gene TRBV5-1; D may be TRBD1 (5 bases). V lost 1 base and J lost 4, with 12 bases in between. Germline CDR1 and CDR2: SGHRS and YFSETQ. The CDR3 consists of 15 residues. The CDR3 DNA reads TGCGCCAGCAGCTTGTTAGGGGCCCCGAATCAGCCCCAGCATGCT. Translating it yields CASSLLGAPNQPQHA.

By its share, this clonotype is medium-sized (0.01 to 0.1%). The rearrangement links TRBV11-2 to TRBJ2-7, with 7 bases aligning to TRBD2. Trimming took 5 bases from V and 3 from J; bases not matched to a gene: 7. The CDR3 length is 14 residues. Germline values: CDR1 SGHAT, CDR2 FQNNGV. CDR3 amino acids: CASSQTSPGYEQYF. DNA for the CDR3: TGTGCCAGCAGCCAGACTAGCCCCGGCTACGAGCAGTACTTC.

This clonotype showed up just a few times. At one of its ends the junction is not consistent with the germline gene, which may arise from a read error. The chain has TRBV5-5 and TRBJ1-1; D unresolved. The CDR3 contains 13 residues. The V gene's germline CDR1 is SGHKS and CDR2 YYEKEE (reference sequence). The CDR3: CASSLDLNTKAFF. Written as DNA, the CDR3 is TGCGCCAGCAGCCTCGATCTAAACACTAAAGCTTTCTTT.

Note on this clonotype: This likely comes from a read error, as the CDR3 has no conserved phenylalanine or tryptophan at its end. The chain uses TRBV11-2 and TRBJ2-6; the D gene is possibly TRBD1 (5 bases). V gave up 6 bases and J gave up 3 bases, with 12 bases separating them. This CDR3 is built from 15 residues. Germline V gene data show CDR1 as SGHAT and CDR2 as FQNNGV. Here the CDR3 reads CASSLQAYGANVLTL. The CDR3 bases are TGTGCCAGCAGTCTACAGGCCTATGGGGCCAACGTCCTGACTCTC.

This chain uses TRBV29-1 with TRBJ1-1; D may be TRBD1 (6 bases). The CDR3 sequence is 12 residues long. Germline CDR1 SQVTM, CDR2 ANQGSEA. V was clipped by 7 bases and J by 4 bases, with 13 bases between them. Here the CDR3 reads CSAEGGITEAFF. In nucleotides, the CDR3 is TGCAGCGCCGAGGGGGGGATCACTGAAGCTTTCTTT.

This clonotype was seen many times. The chain combines TRBV7-8 with TRBJ2-1, with 7 bases lining up with TRBD2. After removal of 0 bases from V and 6 bases from J, the junction contained 5 bases not matched to a gene. Germline-derived CDR1 and CDR2 are SGHVS and FQNEAQ. The CDR3 covers 15 residues. CDR3 bases: TGTGCCAGCAGCTTAGCCCGACTAGCTCTCAATGAGCAGTTCTTC. Translating gives CASSLARLALNEQFF.

With regard to this clonotype: This may be a read error, as it is one base from a much larger clone. The conserved phenylalanine or tryptophan is not found at the CDR3 terminus, so this likely reflects a read error. The chain is built from TRBV7-9 and TRBJ1-4; 10 bases fit TRBD1. The ends lost 3 bases at V and 8 bases at J; junction bases unmatched: 3. CDR1 and CDR2 from the germline V gene are SEHNR and FQNEAQ (reference sequence). The CDR3 has 14 residues. The CDR3 spells CASSLGTGAEKLFY. Written as DNA, the CDR3 is TGTGCCAGCAGCTTGGGGACAGGGGCCGAAAAACTGTTTTAT.

The table lists this clonotype with a count of one. It is likely a read error, because the conserved phenylalanine at the end of the CDR3 is missing. The chain links TRBV7-9 to TRBJ2-1, with D possibly matching TRBD2 (5 bases). This CDR3 region has 15 residues. Germline CDR1 reads SEHNR; CDR2 reads FQNEAQ (reference sequence). Trimming stripped 8 bases from V and 2 bases from J, with 16 bases between. The CDR3 sequence: CASERGSVPYNEQFL. The CDR3 DNA reads TGTGCCAGCGAACGCGGGTCCGTCCCCTACAATGAGCAGTTCTTA.

This clonotype was counted once. The chain uses TRBV28 and TRBJ2-5, with D possibly being TRBD1 (5 bases). The CDR3 length is 14 residues. Looked up from germline, CDR1 is MDHEN and CDR2 is SYDVKM. Trimming removed 6 bases from V and 3 bases from J, with 14 bases in between. CDR3 region: CASRPLGREETQYF. The CDR3 nucleotides read TGTGCCAGCAGGCCCCTGGGGCGCGAAGAGACCCAGTACTTC.

This chain uses TRBV11-1 with TRBJ2-2; no clear D. V was trimmed by 5 bases and J by 10 bases, leaving 20 bases between them. Germline values: CDR1 SGHAT, CDR2 FQDESV (reference sequence). This CDR3 has 15 residues. This CDR3 reads CASSPTGVNAVELFF. The CDR3 region has the DNA TGTGCCAGCAGCCCCACTGGTGTCAACGCCGTGGAGCTGTTTTTT.

This clonotype showed up just a few times. The rearrangement uses TRBV28 and TRBJ2-1; 11 nucleotides align to TRBD2. CDR1 MDHEN and CDR2 SYDVKM come from the germline V gene. Germline trimming cut 6 bases from V and 3 bases from J; bases unmatched to any gene: 13. This CDR3 contains 18 residues. The CDR3 DNA follows: TGTGCCAGCAGGCCAACTACGGGACTAGCGGCTAACTACAATGAGCAGTTCTTC. It translates to CASRPTTGLAANYNEQFF. The full variable domain, in which reference TRBV28 and TRBJ2-1 provide the parts outside the CDR3, is DVKVTQSSRYLVKRTGEKVFLECVQDMDHENMFWYRQDPGLGLRLIYFSYDVKMKEKGDIPEGYSVSREKKERFSLILESASTNQTSMYLCASRPTTGLAANYNEQFFGPGTRLTVL.

Concerning this clonotype: One junction end disagrees with the germline gene, perhaps due to a read error. The CDR3 region has the DNA TGTGGCAGCAGCTCCGGACTAGCGGGAGTAAGCTTC. Its protein product is CGSSSGLAGVSF. The chain links TRBV11-2 to TRBJ2-7; 13 bases are shared with TRBD2. The CDR3 consists of 12 residues. Germline assignment: CDR1 SGHAT and CDR2 FQNNGV.

As for this clonotype: Its ends do not fully match the called genes, so a read error is possible. The chain has TRBV13 and TRBJ1-6, with TRBD1 matching over 9 bases. The CDR3 loop spans 15 amino acids. CDR1 is PRHDT and CDR2 is FYEKMQ in the germline V gene (reference sequence). The CDR3 bases are TGTACCAGCAGCTGGGGACAGGGAACAAATTCACCCCTCCACTTT. It codes for CTSSWGQGTNSPLHF.

With regard to this clonotype: This sequence may be a read error, since a much larger clone differs from it by one base. This chain connects TRBV10-3 to TRBJ2-3, with 7 bases that match TRBD1. Per the germline V gene, CDR1 is ENHRY and CDR2 is SYGVKD. This CDR3 contains 14 residues. The junction had 4 bases not matched to a gene; V was cut back by 6 bases and J by 1 base. The CDR3 DNA reads as TGTGCCATCAGACAGGGGATGGGCACAGATACGCAGTATTTT. It translates to CAIRQGMGTDTQYF.

To note about this clonotype: The missing conserved phenylalanine or tryptophan at the end of this CDR3 makes a read error likely. It is unclear where the CDR3 begins or ends on the DNA, so no DNA is shown, and the CDR3 is as TCRdb lists it. This rearrangement joins TRBV29-1 to TRBJ1-2; the D call of TRBD1 is as the table states it, not checked on the DNA. The CDR3 spans 13 amino acids, including both terminal residues. Germline CDR1 reads SQVTM; CDR2 reads ANQGSEA. The CDR3 region is CSVEEGEWNDYAL.

In this sample, this clonotype is medium-sized. The chain is built from TRBV29-1 and TRBJ2-5; D is undetermined. Trimming shortened V by 5 bases and J by 2 bases, and 18 bases separated the two germline ends. The germline V gene has CDR1 SQVTM and CDR2 ANQGSEA. This CDR3 spans 15 amino acids. DNA for the CDR3: TGCAGCGTTCTACCTTTGGTGATTAGTCAAGAGACCCAGTACTTC. Residues: CSVLPLVISQETQYF.

The chain carries TRBV11-2 and TRBJ2-7; tentative D call: TRBD2 (5 bases). The CDR3 is 13 amino acids. CDR1 SGHAT and CDR2 FQNNGV come from the germline V gene. In DNA form, the CDR3 reads TGTGTCAGTAGCTTAGAGTCGAGGGCCGAGCAGTACTTC. Translating gives CVSSLESRAEQYF.

Comment on this clonotype: The junction and the germline gene differ at one end; a read error may be behind it. The chain uses TRBV5-6 and TRBJ2-1, with a tentative D call TRBD1 (6 bases). Germline CDR1 is SGHDT and CDR2 is YYEEEE. This CDR3 is 17 amino acids long. CDR3 loop: CATWVTGKERFYNERFF. In nucleotides, the CDR3 is TGTGCCACCTGGGTAACAGGGAAGGAAAGATTCTACAATGAGCGGTTCTTC.

With regard to this clonotype: A much larger clone lies a single base off, so this may be a read error. This chain joins TRBV5-1 and TRBJ1-1, with 11 bases fitting TRBD1. The CDR3 has 15 residues. The trim removed 4 bases at V and 6 bases at J, leaving 8 bases unmatched. In germline, CDR1 is SGHRS, CDR2 YFSETQ. This chain's CDR3 is CASSLLQGQGAEAFF. CDR3 nucleotide sequence: TGCGCCAGCAGCCTTCTTCAGGGACAGGGGGCTGAAGCTTTCTTT.

With respect to this clonotype: Being one base from a much bigger clone, this may be a read error. The chain joins TRBV28 to TRBJ1-6; perhaps TRBD1 as D (5 bases). The CDR3 runs to 14 residues. Germline values: CDR1 MDHEN, CDR2 SYDVKM. CDR3 protein: CASSFHGGGSPLRF. The CDR3 DNA follows: TGTGCCAGCAGTTTTCATGGTGGGGGTTCACCCCTCCGCTTT.

This clonotype was counted only a few times. The CDR3 does not close with the conserved phenylalanine or tryptophan, likely indicating a read error. It is unclear where the CDR3 begins or ends on the DNA, so no DNA is shown, and the CDR3 is as TCRdb lists it. CDR3 protein: CTSSFGQARTI. V and J are TRBV12-3 or TRBV12-4 and TRBJ1-2. The CDR3 length equals 11 residues, ends included.